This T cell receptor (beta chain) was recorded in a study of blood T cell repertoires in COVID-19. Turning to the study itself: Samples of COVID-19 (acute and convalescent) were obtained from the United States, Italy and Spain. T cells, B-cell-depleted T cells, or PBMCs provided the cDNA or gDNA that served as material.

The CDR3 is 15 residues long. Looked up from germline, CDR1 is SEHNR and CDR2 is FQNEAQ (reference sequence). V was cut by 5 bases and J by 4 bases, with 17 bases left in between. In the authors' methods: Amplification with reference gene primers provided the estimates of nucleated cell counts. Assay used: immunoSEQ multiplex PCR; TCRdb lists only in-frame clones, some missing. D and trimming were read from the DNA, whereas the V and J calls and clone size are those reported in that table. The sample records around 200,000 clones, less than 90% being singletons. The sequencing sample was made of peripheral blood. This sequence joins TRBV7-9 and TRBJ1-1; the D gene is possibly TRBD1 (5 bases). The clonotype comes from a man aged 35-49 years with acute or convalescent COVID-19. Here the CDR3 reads CASSPPGWGGTEAFF. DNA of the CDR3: TGTGCCAGCAGCCCGCCGGGATGGGGGGGCACTGAAGCTTTCTTT.